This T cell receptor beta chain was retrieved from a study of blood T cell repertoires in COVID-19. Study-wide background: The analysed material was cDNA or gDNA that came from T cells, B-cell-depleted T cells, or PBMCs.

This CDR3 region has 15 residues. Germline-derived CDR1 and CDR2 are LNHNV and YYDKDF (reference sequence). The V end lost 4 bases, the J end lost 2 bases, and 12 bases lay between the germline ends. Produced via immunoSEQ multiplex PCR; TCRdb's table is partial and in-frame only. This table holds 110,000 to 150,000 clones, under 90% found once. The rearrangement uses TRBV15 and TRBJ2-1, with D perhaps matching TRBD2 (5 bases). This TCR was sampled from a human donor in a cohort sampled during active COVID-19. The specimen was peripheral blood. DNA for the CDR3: TGTGCCACCAGCATGGGTAGGGAGCCCTACAATGAGCAGTTCTTC. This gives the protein CATSMGREPYNEQFF.